This TCR beta chain was sequenced during a study of blood T cells in healthy people across ages. Trimming took 1 base from V and 7 from J, leaving 8 bases between them. The CDR3 runs 12 residues. Germline V CDR1 and CDR2: DFQATT, SNEGSKA (reference sequence). Using a J-beta primer mix together with a sample-barcoded 5' primer, a second PCR was run for roughly 6 to 11 cycles. Each cDNA molecule was tagged by a template-switch adaptor that had 12 random nucleotides. TCRdb re-called the 5' RACE reads with MiXCR, one entry per CDR3 protein. The sample contains around 1,700,000 distinct CDR3 sequences, 28% of which appear only once.

This sequence originates from a woman in her 30s in good health. This rearrangement joins TRBV20-1 to TRBJ1-5; D remains unclear. The sample comprised blood. CDR3 residues: CSARVGQQPQHF. In nucleotides, the CDR3 is TGCAGTGCTAGAGTTGGGCAACAGCCCCAGCATTTT.